A selection of T cell receptor beta chains follows, all from one sample in a study of shared clonotypes between healthy human individuals. Measured with immunoSEQ multiplex PCR; TCRdb has only the in-frame clones, and not every one. The profile shows roughly 650,000 clones, almost 97% of them singletons. The sequencing sample was made of naive CD4+ T cells sorted from blood. Receptors were obtained from a woman in her twenties or thirties in good health. CDR3s include the opening cysteine and the closing phenylalanine or tryptophan.

V: TRBV18
CDR3: CASSPNAGSREEKLFF

V: TRBV28
CDR3: CASSPASGSFDEQFF

V: TRBV15
CDR3: CATTTRLAGNGETQYF

V: TRBV4-1
CDR3: CASSQGILAGIYEQYF

V: TRBV7-2
CDR3: CASSMGGGSYEQYF

V: TRBV7-3
CDR3: CASSFSQGNTEAFF

V: TRBV5-1
CDR3: CASRAGSLANEKLFF

V: TRBV28
CDR3: CASRTGTLLNEQFF

V: TRBV7-9
CDR3: CASSRGRQGQNQPQHF

V: TRBV7-2
CDR3: CASSLRMGADTQYF

V: TRBV7-9
CDR3: CASSWTRDVDYGYTF

V: TRBV5-1
CDR3: CASSLLPNTEAFF

V: TRBV2
CDR3: CASSGAGTHYGYTF

V: TRBV6-1
CDR3: CASMSRGAKVYGYTF

V: TRBV28
CDR3: CASSMTPSRGYTF

V: TRBV7-3
CDR3: CASSRTGVGTDTQYF

V: TRBV7-8
CDR3: CASSHQNTEAFF

V: TRBV27
CDR3: CASSLSYRDDTGELFF

V: TRBV6-5
CDR3: CASSSGTSGNYEQYF

V: TRBV2
CDR3: CASRAQAGGPYEQYF

V: TRBV2
CDR3: CASSGAGASYEQYF

V: TRBV18
CDR3: CASSPRTDTGELFF

V: TRBV6-6
CDR3: CASSYYSDNEQFF

V: TRBV2
CDR3: CASESGTGLKLFF

V: TRBV5-1
CDR3: CASSWTSGSINEQFF

V: TRBV6-5
CDR3: CASSGRNNEQFF

V: TRBV14
CDR3: CASSQELQAFEQYF

V: TRBV30
CDR3: CAWSVNRQKVMNTEAFF

V: TRBV14
CDR3: CASSQDGGLNTEAFF

V: TRBV5-4
CDR3: CASSLSPQGRAEAFF

V: TRBV11-3
CDR3: CASSKGRQFGDEQYF

V: TRBV28
CDR3: CASSGRVEPREQYF

V: TRBV5-1
CDR3: CASSYGERGAEETQYF

V: TRBV6-1
CDR3: CASSARDFPDTQYF

V: TRBV6-1
CDR3: CASSGRTGNYFGNTIYF

V: TRBV4-1
CDR3: CASSHPAGTFNNEQFF

V: TRBV5-1
CDR3: CASSLGTGRVEAFF

V: TRBV11-1
CDR3: CASSLDEGFQFF

V: TRBV19
CDR3: CASSRTGLYSNQPQHF

V: TRBV16
CDR3: CASSQLEGGTEAFF

V: TRBV2
CDR3: CASSGAGRQNTGELFF

V: TRBV4-1
CDR3: CASSQAWTAIYGYTF

V: TRBV6-1
CDR3: CASSERQLLLGNEQFF

V: TRBV2
CDR3: CASSGQGGSQPQHF